One sample yielded the 15 T cell receptor beta chains listed below, sequenced in a study of shared clonotypes between healthy human individuals. Using immunoSEQ multiplex PCR, the repertoire was profiled, and TCRdb retains in-frame clones only, with some absent. This sample yields over 2 million clones, of which around 95% are seen a single time; about 0.13% belongs to the top ten. The sequenced sample was naive CD4+ T cells sorted from blood. Specified subset: CD45RA+ positively selected. Receptor source: a man between 18 and 29 years old in good health.

This clone was found once. The V and J genes are TRBV30 and TRBJ2-7, with 9 positions matching TRBD2. The CDR3 covers 16 residues. V shed 3 bases, J shed 2 bases, and the junction held 11 bases outside the gene matches. Germline assignment: CDR1 GTSNPN and CDR2 SVGIG (reference sequence). As DNA, the CDR3 is TGTGCCTGGAGCGGCCAGCGGACTAGCGTCACCTACGAGCAGTACTTC. It codes for CAWSGQRTSVTYEQYF. Looking up the rest from reference TRBV30 and TRBJ2-7 gives the full variable domain: SQTIHQWPATLVQPVGSPLSLECTVEGTSNPNLYWYRQAAGRGLQLLFYSVGIGQISSEVPQNLSASRPQDRQFILSSKKLLLSDSGFYLCAWSGQRTSVTYEQYFGPGTRLTVT.

Note on this clone: Within the sample, other DNA sequences also encode this same CDR3. The V and J genes are TRBV2 and TRBJ2-7; D not resolved. Trimming removed 0 bases at V and 6 bases at J, with 6 bases between. The length of the CDR3 is 12 residues. Germline V gene sequence: CDR1 SNHLY, CDR2 FYNNEI. CDR3 nucleotides: TGTGCCAGCAGTGAAGCTTTGGGCGAGCAGTACTTC. This translates into CASSEALGEQYF.

This clone was seen a single time. The chain uses TRBV7-9 and TRBJ2-3, with D tentatively TRBD2 (6 bases). CDR1 and CDR2 (germline): SEHNR, FQNEAQ (reference sequence). The CDR3 runs 14 residues. Trimming cost V 4 bases and J 7 bases, with 15 bases left between them. This CDR3 reads CASSSQALANTQYF. The CDR3, as DNA: TGTGCCAGCAGCTCCCAGGCACTAGCAAATACGCAGTATTTT.

The chain uses TRBV28 and TRBJ1-4, with D perhaps TRBD1 (6 bases). CDR3 length: 18 amino acids. Germline V gene lookup returns CDR1 MDHEN and CDR2 SYDVKM. V dropped 10 bases and J dropped 7 bases, with 31 bases sitting between them. The CDR3: CATLVSPGAGRGSEKLFF. The CDR3 DNA follows: TGTGCCACCCTAGTCTCCCCCGGGGCCGGCAGGGGAAGTGAAAAACTGTTTTTT.

The chain combines TRBV28 with TRBJ2-7, with TRBD1 matching over 8 bases. Germline V gene lookup returns CDR1 MDHEN and CDR2 SYDVKM. The CDR3 contains 13 residues. Losses at the gene ends were 6 bases for V and 12 bases for J; bases not matched to a gene: 13. The CDR3 DNA follows: TGTGCCAGCAGGCCGGGACAGGCTACAAAGGGGTACTTC. Protein product: CASRPGQATKGYF.

The CDR3 reads CASSLRWGAGLEQYF. CDR3 in DNA: TGTGCCAGCAGCTTAAGGTGGGGAGCGGGTCTCGAGCAGTACTTC. V and J are TRBV7-2 and TRBJ2-7, with D possibly being TRBD2 (6 bases). The CDR3 has 15 amino acids. Deletions cut 2 bases from V and 6 bases from J, with 17 bases between. Germline V gives CDR1 SGHTA, CDR2 FQGNSA.

In DNA form, the CDR3 reads TGCGCCAGCAGCCAGACTGGGACACCCGAGACCCAGTACTTC. It translates to CASSQTGTPETQYF. The chain combines TRBV5-1 with TRBJ2-5, with a possible D match to TRBD1 (6 bases). In germline, CDR1 is SGHRS, CDR2 YFSETQ. CDR3 length equals 14 residues. Trimming took off 4 bases at V and 5 bases at J, with 15 bases between the two ends.

This chain uses TRBV6-6 with TRBJ1-6; no clear D. The ends were cut back, 10 bases at V and 1 base at J, with 14 bases in the middle. CDR1 is MNHNY and CDR2 is SVGAGI in the germline V gene (reference sequence). The CDR3 has 15 residues. In nucleotides, the CDR3 is TGTGCCACTTCAAGAGAGGGATCCTATAATTCACCCCTCCACTTT. Translated, it gives CATSREGSYNSPLHF.

The rearrangement uses TRBV5-1 and TRBJ2-3; tentative D call: TRBD1 (7 bases). V dropped 4 bases and J dropped 2 bases, with 23 bases sitting between them. The CDR3 contains 18 residues. Germline CDR1 and CDR2: SGHRS and YFSETQ. CDR3 sequence (DNA): TGCGCCAGCAGCCCCGGAGGGGGCACCGGGCGATTCACAGATACGCAGTATTTT. Protein product: CASSPGGGTGRFTDTQYF.

In its sample, this clone was seen once. The same CDR3 also results from other DNA sequences found in this sample. Here the CDR3 reads CASSPGGAYEQYF. CDR3 sequence (DNA): TGTGCCAGCAGCCCAGGGGGGGCCTACGAGCAGTACTTC. This rearrangement joins TRBV28 to TRBJ2-7, with D perhaps TRBD1 or TRBD2 (7 bases each). The CDR3 sequence is 13 residues long. Trimming took off 6 bases at V and 2 bases at J, with 11 bases between the two ends. Germline CDR1 and CDR2: MDHEN and SYDVKM.

V and J are TRBV10-1 and TRBJ2-3; D gene unclear. Germline CDR1 and CDR2: WNHNN and SYGVQD (reference sequence). V was cut by 6 bases and J by 5 bases, with 12 bases left in between. This CDR3 comprises 13 residues. The chain's CDR3 is CASSAQQKDTQYF. In DNA, the CDR3 is TGCGCCAGCAGCGCACAGCAGAAAGATACGCAGTATTTT.

This chain uses TRBV19 with TRBJ2-7; TRBD1 aligns across 9 bases. Germline V gene data show CDR1 as LNHDA and CDR2 as SQIVND (reference sequence). J gave up 5 bases and V 3 bases, and 8 bases lay outside the gene matches. The CDR3 spans 15 residues. The CDR3 spells CASSIAGTGRNEQYF. In DNA form, the CDR3 reads TGTGCCAGTAGTATCGCCGGGACAGGGAGAAACGAGCAGTACTTC.

This rearrangement joins TRBV19 to TRBJ1-2, with unresolved D. Trimming removed 5 bases from V and 9 bases from J, with 19 bases in between. The CDR3 is made up of 14 amino acids. Per germline, CDR1 LNHDA and CDR2 SQIVND (reference sequence). CDR3 DNA: TGTGCCAGTAGTGCTGCGGGGAGCCCTATTCGCTACACCTTC. Protein sequence: CASSAAGSPIRYTF.

The chain has TRBV27 and TRBJ2-3; D is unresolved. The ends were cut back, 5 bases at V and 3 bases at J, with 9 bases in the middle. The CDR3 runs to 13 residues. CDR1 MNHEY and CDR2 SMNVEV come from the germline V gene (reference sequence). The CDR3 nucleotides are TGTGCCAGCAGTCAGACAATAACAGATACGCAGTATTTT. Protein: CASSQTITDTQYF.

The chain recombines TRBV28 with TRBJ2-5; no reliable D call. The V gene lost 4 bases and the J gene lost 7 bases, with 7 bases spanning the gap. CDR1 and CDR2 (germline): MDHEN, SYDVKM. The CDR3 is 11 amino acids. CDR3 sequence (DNA): TGTGCCAGCAGTTCCCTGGGGACCCAGTACTTC. This sequence encodes CASSSLGTQYF.